This entry lists 30 T cell receptor beta chains sequenced from one sample in a study of cytomegalovirus exposure and HLA in healthy donors. Method: immunoSEQ multiplex PCR; TCRdb's copy keeps in-frame clones and lacks some. The table includes tens of thousands of clones, 85% detected once. The sample taken for sequencing was PBMCs. The source is a young man in good health and CMV-seropositive.

The chain links TRBV7-3 to TRBJ2-3; D uncertain. V lost 0 bases and J 4 bases, leaving 5 bases between the germline ends. The CDR3 length is 13 residues. In germline, CDR1 is SGHTA, CDR2 FQGTGA. CDR3 nucleotides: TGTGCCAGCAGCTTAACTGGCCCAGATACGCAGTATTTT. Encoded protein: CASSLTGPDTQYF.

The rearrangement uses TRBV27 and TRBJ1-2; 7 bases fit TRBD1. The CDR3 totals 14 residues. V dropped 8 bases and J dropped 8; count of bases not matched to a gene: 14. In germline, CDR1 is MNHEY, CDR2 SMNVEV (reference sequence). The CDR3 here is CASGWDSYSMGYTF. The CDR3 DNA follows: TGTGCCAGCGGGTGGGACAGCTATTCTATGGGCTACACCTTC.

This clone was counted only a few times. J is TRBJ1-1 and V is TRBV7-9, with D unclear. The germline V gene encodes CDR1 SEHNR and CDR2 FQNEAQ (reference sequence). The CDR3 runs to 13 residues. Trimming stripped 5 bases from V and 1 base from J, with 8 bases between. The CDR3 sequence is CASSGARNTEAFF. In nucleotides, the CDR3 is TGTGCCAGCAGCGGAGCGAGGAACACTGAAGCTTTCTTT.

The chain employs TRBV27 and TRBJ1-2; D unclear. The V end lost 5 bases, the J end lost 7 bases, and 20 bases lay between the germline ends. CDR1 and CDR2 from the germline V gene are MNHEY and SMNVEV (reference sequence). This CDR3 is built from 15 residues. CDR3 amino acids: CASSHGREGGGGYTF. CDR3 DNA sequence: TGTGCCAGCAGTCACGGACGCGAGGGAGGTGGTGGCTACACCTTC.

J is TRBJ2-2 and V is TRBV10-3; D might be TRBD1 (6 bases). The CDR3 extends over 14 amino acids. Germline CDR1 and CDR2: ENHRY and SYGVKD. Trimming cost V 7 bases and J 6 bases, with 15 bases left between them. This chain's CDR3 is CAITPATGSGELFF. CDR3 DNA: TGTGCCATCACCCCCGCTACAGGGTCCGGGGAGCTGTTTTTT.

This rearrangement joins TRBV27 to TRBJ1-2, with 8 positions matching TRBD1. This CDR3 contains 15 residues. Per germline, CDR1 MNHEY and CDR2 SMNVEV (reference sequence). The trim removed 6 bases at V and 6 bases at J, leaving 12 bases unmatched. For the CDR3, the DNA is TGTGCCAGCAGCCCCCCCGGACAGGGCCTGGATGGCTACACCTTC. Its protein is CASSPPGQGLDGYTF.

The chain has TRBV20-1 and TRBJ1-2; D not resolved. The CDR3 runs to 11 residues. Germline-derived CDR1 and CDR2 are DFQATT and SNEGSKA (reference sequence). V was pared by 5 bases and J by 8 bases, with 12 bases between. The CDR3 spells CSAYAVKGYTF. The CDR3 DNA sequence: TGCAGTGCTTACGCGGTGAAAGGCTACACCTTC.

This chain links TRBV5-5 with TRBJ1-5; D is unresolved. The CDR3 spans 14 residues. From germline, CDR1 is SGHKS and CDR2 YYEKEE (reference sequence). V gave up 2 bases and J gave up 1 base, with 7 bases separating them. CDR3 loop: CASSFGESNQPQHF. CDR3 nucleotide sequence: TGTGCCAGCAGCTTCGGGGAAAGCAATCAGCCCCAGCATTTT. Full variable domain (remainder filled in from reference TRBV5-5 and TRBJ1-5): DAGVTQSPTHLIKTRGQQVTLRCSPISGHKSVSWYQQVLGQGPQFIFQYYEKEERGRGNFPDRFSARQFPNYSSELNVNALLLGDSALYLCASSFGESNQPQHFGDGTRLSIL.

This clone was recorded only once. This chain joins TRBV7-2 and TRBJ1-1; 7 bases match TRBD1. Germline V CDR1 and CDR2: SGHTA, FQGNSA. The V and J ends lost 6 bases and 1 base, in that order; junction bases with no gene match: 8. The CDR3 is made up of 15 amino acids. The CDR3 sequence is CASSLSGQSNTEAFF. CDR3 coding DNA: TGTGCCAGCAGTCTCTCGGGACAGTCGAACACTGAAGCTTTCTTT.

V and J are TRBV5-1 and TRBJ2-2; 8 bases fit TRBD1. Trimming removed 1 base from V and 7 bases from J; junction bases left unmatched: 6. CDR3 size: 15 residues. Germline V lookup: CDR1 SGHRS, CDR2 YFSETQ. CDR3 amino acids: CASSLTVTGDGELFF. CDR3 in DNA: TGCGCCAGCAGCTTGACGGTGACAGGGGACGGGGAGCTGTTTTTT.

The chain carries TRBV7-8 and TRBJ2-3; 8 bases are a match to TRBD2. Germline-derived CDR1 and CDR2 are SGHVS and FQNEAQ. The CDR3 length is 16 residues. Unmatched junction bases numbered 9, after V lost 5 bases and J lost 2 bases. DNA for the CDR3: TGTGCCAGCAGCCCACGACTAGCGTCCCCCACAGATACGCAGTATTTT. Translating gives CASSPRLASPTDTQYF.

This chain uses TRBV2 with TRBJ2-7; D remains ambiguous. Germline CDR1 is SNHLY and CDR2 is FYNNEI. The V end was cut by 6 bases, the J end by 3 bases, with 12 bases between. The CDR3 spans 13 residues. The CDR3 coding sequence is TGTGCCAGCAGCCCTAGACTGAACTACGAGCAGTACGTC. This translates into CASSPRLNYEQYV.

This rearrangement joins TRBV7-3 to TRBJ2-7, with 11 bases lining up with TRBD1. The germline CDR1 and CDR2 sequences are SGHTA and FQGTGA. The CDR3 extends over 13 amino acids. With 5 bases clipped from V and 13 bases from J, the junction kept 10 bases outside the gene matches. For the CDR3, the DNA is TGTGCCAGCAGCCCGGGGACAGGGGGAAATCTATACTTC. Translating it yields CASSPGTGGNLYF.

The chain uses TRBV29-1 and TRBJ2-1, with 9 bases fitting TRBD2. There are 13 residues in the CDR3. V gave up 8 bases and J gave up 8 bases; unmatched junction bases: 10. The germline gives CDR1 SQVTM, CDR2 ANQGSEA. CDR3 DNA sequence: TGCAGCCACGGACTAGCGAGCCCGGATGAGCAGTTCTTC. This gives the protein CSHGLASPDEQFF.

The chain is built from TRBV7-9 and TRBJ2-7; 7 nucleotides line up with TRBD2. CDR3 length: 14 amino acids. Germline V CDR1 and CDR2: SEHNR, FQNEAQ (reference sequence). The ends lost 5 bases at V and 3 bases at J; junction bases unmatched: 7. The CDR3 loop is CASSREGFRYEQYV. DNA for the CDR3: TGTGCCAGCAGCAGGGAGGGGTTTCGCTACGAGCAGTACGTC.

The J gene is TRBJ2-1, the V gene TRBV7-9; 8 bases align to TRBD2. Unmatched junction bases numbered 6, after V lost 4 bases and J lost 4 bases. The CDR3 runs to 15 residues. CDR1 SEHNR and CDR2 FQNEAQ come from the germline V gene (reference sequence). The CDR3 loop is CASSSSGRGYNEQFF. The CDR3 coding sequence is TGTGCCAGCAGCTCTAGCGGGCGAGGGTACAATGAGCAGTTCTTC.

The rearrangement links TRBV7-8 to TRBJ1-5; 9 nucleotides agree with TRBD1. The CDR3 is 14 amino acids. Germline V CDR1 and CDR2: SGHVS, FQNEAQ. Germline trimming cut 4 bases from V and 6 bases from J; bases unmatched to any gene: 4. CDR3 sequence (DNA): TGTGCCAGCAGCTATACAGGGGGCGGTCAGCCCCAGCATTTT. Translating it yields CASSYTGGGQPQHF.

This chain connects TRBV5-5 to TRBJ1-5; D is ambiguous. The germline gives CDR1 SGHKS, CDR2 YYEKEE (reference sequence). V lost 2 bases, J lost 6 bases, and 6 bases lay in between. The CDR3 runs to 12 residues. The CDR3 region is CASSFGGQPQHF. DNA of the CDR3: TGTGCCAGCAGCTTTGGCGGTCAGCCCCAGCATTTT.

V usage is TRBV5-1 and J usage is TRBJ1-4; D is perhaps TRBD1 (6 bases). V dropped 7 bases and J dropped 5 bases, with 12 bases sitting between them. The CDR3 runs to 13 residues. Looked up from germline, CDR1 is SGHRS and CDR2 is YFSETQ. CDR3 sequence (DNA): TGCGCCAGCTCCAGACAGGAAAATGAAAAACTGTTTTTT. Translating it yields CASSRQENEKLFF.

J is TRBJ2-1 and V is TRBV7-8, with 10 nucleotides matching TRBD2. The CDR3 loop spans 16 amino acids. Unmatched junction bases numbered 6, after V lost 5 bases and J lost 2 bases. From germline, CDR1 is SGHVS and CDR2 FQNEAQ. The CDR3 nucleotides read TGTGCCAGCAGCCCCTGGGGACTAGCGACCTACAATGAGCAGTTCTTC. It specifies CASSPWGLATYNEQFF.

This chain connects TRBV5-1 to TRBJ2-5; 10 nucleotides agree with TRBD2. The V gene end was trimmed by 0 bases and the J gene end by 3 bases; junction bases not matched to a gene: 8. CDR3 length: 17 residues. Looked up from germline, CDR1 is SGHRS and CDR2 is YFSETQ. The CDR3 coding sequence is TGCGCCAGCAGCTTGGCCCGACACGGACTAGCGGAAGAGACCCAGTACTTC. Encoded protein: CASSLARHGLAEETQYF.

J is TRBJ2-2 and V is TRBV5-4; tentatively, D is TRBD1 (6 bases). CDR1 and CDR2 from the germline V gene are SGHNT and YYREEE (reference sequence). This CDR3 is built from 13 residues. Trimming stripped 2 bases from V and 7 bases from J, with 9 bases between. The CDR3 DNA reads as TGTGCCAGCAGCTTAGGGGGTAGCGGGGAGCTGTTTTTT. It codes for CASSLGGSGELFF.

CDR3 sequence (DNA): TGTGCCAGCAGCTTACCCCCTCCAGGGGCTAACTATGGCTACACCTTC. Translated: CASSLPPPGANYGYTF. The V and J genes are TRBV7-8 and TRBJ1-2; a weak D match, TRBD1 (6 bases). Germline CDR1 reads SGHVS; CDR2 reads FQNEAQ. Between the trimmed V and J ends, which lost 2 bases and 0 bases, there was a span of 13 bases. CDR3 length: 16 residues.

This chain uses TRBV19 with TRBJ1-5; 8 bases are a match to TRBD1. CDR3 length: 13 amino acids. CDR1 and CDR2 (germline): LNHDA, SQIVND (reference sequence). The V gene end was trimmed by 6 bases and the J gene end by 5 bases; junction bases not matched to a gene: 3. The CDR3 here is CASRLTGDQPQHF. The CDR3 DNA sequence: TGTGCCAGTAGATTGACAGGGGATCAGCCCCAGCATTTT.

The CDR3 nucleotides read TGTGCCAGCAGCTCACCCCCAGGAGATAAACTAGCCAATGAGCAGTTCTTC. Encoded protein: CASSSPPGDKLANEQFF. V is TRBV13 and J is TRBJ2-1, with D maybe TRBD2 (6 bases). V was cut by 4 bases and J by 6 bases, with 22 bases left in between. The germline CDR1 and CDR2 sequences are PRHDT and FYEKMQ (reference sequence). The CDR3 is 17 amino acids.

The rearrangement joins TRBV19 to TRBJ2-7, with D perhaps matching TRBD1 (6 bases). Trimming shortened V by 5 bases and J by 3 bases, and 14 bases separated the two germline ends. The CDR3 totals 14 residues. Germline loops: CDR1 LNHDA, CDR2 SQIVND (reference sequence). The CDR3 is CASSLGQTNYEQYF. The CDR3 DNA is TGTGCCAGTAGTCTAGGACAGACCAACTACGAGCAGTACTTC.

The chain recombines TRBV28 with TRBJ2-1; TRBD2 matches 7 bases. This CDR3 is built from 16 residues. Losses at the gene ends were 7 bases for V and 0 bases for J; bases not matched to a gene: 9. CDR1 and CDR2 from the germline V gene are MDHEN and SYDVKM. As DNA, the CDR3 is TGTGCCAGCATTGGTAGCGGGCCCAGCTCCTACAATGAGCAGTTCTTC. Its translation: CASIGSGPSSYNEQFF.

This chain uses TRBV30 with TRBJ1-5, with D perhaps matching TRBD1 (6 bases). V lost 1 base, J lost 5 bases, and 12 bases lay in between. The CDR3 contains 14 residues. Germline CDR1 reads GTSNPN; CDR2 reads SVGIG (reference sequence). Here the CDR3 DNA reads TGTGCCTGGAGTGAAAACGCAGGGGATCAGCCCCAGCATTTT. Encoded protein: CAWSENAGDQPQHF. The variable domain in full, with the rest retrieved from reference TRBV30 and TRBJ1-5, is SQTIHQWPATLVQPVGSPLSLECTVEGTSNPNLYWYRQAAGRGLQLLFYSVGIGQISSEVPQNLSASRPQDRQFILSSKKLLLSDSGFYLCAWSENAGDQPQHFGDGTRLSIL.

The chain combines TRBV27 with TRBJ1-5, with a weak D call TRBD1 (5 bases). The V end lost 7 bases, the J end lost 3 bases, and 7 bases lay between the germline ends. The CDR3 length is 12 residues. CDR1 MNHEY and CDR2 SMNVEV come from the germline V gene (reference sequence). DNA of the CDR3: TGTGCCAGCAAGACAGCCAATCAGCCCCAGCATTTT. Its translation is CASKTANQPQHF.

This clone has more than one count but fewer than ten. V usage is TRBV25-1 and J usage is TRBJ1-1, with D possibly matching TRBD1 (5 bases). With 4 bases removed from V and 3 bases from J, the gap between germline ends came to 9 bases. In germline, CDR1 is MGHDK, CDR2 SYGVNS. The CDR3 spans 13 residues. CDR3: CASSVDSYTEAFF. CDR3 DNA: TGTGCCAGCAGTGTAGACAGCTACACTGAAGCTTTCTTT.